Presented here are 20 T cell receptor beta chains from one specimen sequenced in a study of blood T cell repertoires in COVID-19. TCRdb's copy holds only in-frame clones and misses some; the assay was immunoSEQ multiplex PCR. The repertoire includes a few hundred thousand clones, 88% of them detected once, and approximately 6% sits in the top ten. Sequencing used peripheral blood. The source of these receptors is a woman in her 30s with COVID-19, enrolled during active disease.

The CDR3 DNA is TGTGCCTGGAGTAGCGGGAACTACAATGAGCAGTTCTTC. This encodes CAWSSGNYNEQFF. V usage is TRBV30 and J usage is TRBJ2-1; 7 bases align to TRBD2. The ends lost 2 bases at V and 3 bases at J; junction bases unmatched: 1. The CDR3 is 13 residues long. Germline values: CDR1 GTSNPN, CDR2 SVGIG (reference sequence).

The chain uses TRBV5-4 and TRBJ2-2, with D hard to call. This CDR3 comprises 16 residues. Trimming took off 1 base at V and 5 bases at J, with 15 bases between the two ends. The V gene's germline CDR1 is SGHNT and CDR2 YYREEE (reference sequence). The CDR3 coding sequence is TGTGCCAGCAGCTTGAGACGGGTTCGCGAGACCGGGGAGCTGTTTTTT. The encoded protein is CASSLRRVRETGELFF.

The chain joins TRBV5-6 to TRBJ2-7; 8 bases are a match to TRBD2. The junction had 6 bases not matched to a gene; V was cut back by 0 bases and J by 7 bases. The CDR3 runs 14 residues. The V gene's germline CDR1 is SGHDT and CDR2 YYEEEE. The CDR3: CASSLGAGGREQYV. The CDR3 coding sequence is TGTGCCAGCAGCTTGGGTGCGGGAGGTCGAGAGCAGTACGTC.

CDR3 region: CASSLGTGAAYEQYF. The CDR3 region has the DNA TGTGCCAGCAGCTTAGGGACAGGAGCCGCCTACGAGCAGTACTTC. The chain employs TRBV11-3 and TRBJ2-7, with 7 bases matching TRBD1. The CDR3 totals 15 residues. Germline V gene lookup returns CDR1 SGHNT and CDR2 YENEEA. The V gene end was trimmed by 1 base and the J gene end by 2 bases; junction bases not matched to a gene: 5.

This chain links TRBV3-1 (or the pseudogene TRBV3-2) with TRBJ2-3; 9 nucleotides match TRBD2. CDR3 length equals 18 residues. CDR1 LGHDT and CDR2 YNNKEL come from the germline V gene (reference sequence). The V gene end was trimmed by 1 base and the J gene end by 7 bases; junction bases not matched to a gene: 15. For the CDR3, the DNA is TGTGCCAGCAGCCAAGTGGGGATAGCGGGGGCCTCAAAGAATACGCAGTATTTT. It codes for CASSQVGIAGASKNTQYF.

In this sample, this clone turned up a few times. In DNA, the CDR3 is TGTGCCAGCTCGGGAAGTCTAGCTGGTGTCGATGAGCAGTTCTTC. Protein product: CASSGSLAGVDEQFF. The chain employs TRBV7-9 and TRBJ2-1, with D possibly TRBD2 on 5 matching bases. This CDR3 is built from 15 residues. The V end lost 8 bases, the J end lost 8 bases, and 22 bases lay between the germline ends. Germline CDR1 SEHNR, CDR2 FQNEAQ (reference sequence).

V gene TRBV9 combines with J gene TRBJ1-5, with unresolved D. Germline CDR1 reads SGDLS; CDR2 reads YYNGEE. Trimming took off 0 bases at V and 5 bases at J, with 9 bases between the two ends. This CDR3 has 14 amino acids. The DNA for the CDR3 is TGTGCCAGCAGCGTAGGTGACACCGATCAGCCCCAGCATTTT. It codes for CASSVGDTDQPQHF.

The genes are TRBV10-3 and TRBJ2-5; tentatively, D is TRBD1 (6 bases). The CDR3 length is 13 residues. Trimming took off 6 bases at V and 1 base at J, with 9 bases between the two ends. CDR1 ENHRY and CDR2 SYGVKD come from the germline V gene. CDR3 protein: CAISGDTQETQYF. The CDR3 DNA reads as TGTGCCATCAGCGGGGACACCCAAGAGACCCAGTACTTC.

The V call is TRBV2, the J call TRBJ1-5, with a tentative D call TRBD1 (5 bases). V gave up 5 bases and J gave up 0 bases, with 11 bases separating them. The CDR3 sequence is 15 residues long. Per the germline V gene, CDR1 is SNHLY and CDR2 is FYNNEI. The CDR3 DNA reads TGTGCCAGCAGTTTTGACAGTTATAGCAATCAGCCCCAGCATTTT. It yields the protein CASSFDSYSNQPQHF.

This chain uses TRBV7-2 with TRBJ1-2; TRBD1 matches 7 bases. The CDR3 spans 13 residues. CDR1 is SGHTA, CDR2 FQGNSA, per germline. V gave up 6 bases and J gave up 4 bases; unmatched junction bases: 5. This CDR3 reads CASRWDSPYGYTF. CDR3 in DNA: TGTGCCAGCAGATGGGACAGCCCCTATGGCTACACCTTC. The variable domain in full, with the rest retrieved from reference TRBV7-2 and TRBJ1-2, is GAGVSQSPSNKVTEKGKDVELRCDPISGHTALYWYRQSLGQGLEFLIYFQGNSAPDKSGLPSDRFSAERTGGSVSTLTIQRTQQEDSAVYLCASRWDSPYGYTFGSGTRLTVV.

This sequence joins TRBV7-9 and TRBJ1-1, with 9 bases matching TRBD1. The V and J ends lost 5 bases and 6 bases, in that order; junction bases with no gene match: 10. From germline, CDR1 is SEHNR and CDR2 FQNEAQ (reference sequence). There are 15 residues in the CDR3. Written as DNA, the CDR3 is TGTGCCAGCAGCAGTAGAAGGACAGGGGACGCTGAAGCTTTCTTT. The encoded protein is CASSSRRTGDAEAFF.

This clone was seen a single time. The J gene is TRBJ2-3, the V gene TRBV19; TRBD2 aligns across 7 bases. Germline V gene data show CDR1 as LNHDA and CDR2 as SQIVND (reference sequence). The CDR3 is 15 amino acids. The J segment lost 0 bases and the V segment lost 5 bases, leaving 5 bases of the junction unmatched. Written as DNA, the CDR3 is TGTGCCAGTAGTTCGCTAGCGGTAAGCACAGATACGCAGTATTTT. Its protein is CASSSLAVSTDTQYF. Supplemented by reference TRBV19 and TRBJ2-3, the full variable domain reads DGGITQSPKYLFRKEGQNVTLSCEQNLNHDAMYWYRQDPGQGLRLIYYSQIVNDFQKGDIAEGYSVSREKKESFPLTVTSAQKNPTAFYLCASSSLAVSTDTQYFGPGTRLTVL.

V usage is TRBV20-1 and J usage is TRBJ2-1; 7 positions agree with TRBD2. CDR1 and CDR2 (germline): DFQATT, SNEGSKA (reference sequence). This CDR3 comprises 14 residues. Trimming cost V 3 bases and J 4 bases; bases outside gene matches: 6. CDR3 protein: CSASSGPLYNEQFF. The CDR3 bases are TGCAGTGCTAGTAGCGGGCCCCTTTACAATGAGCAGTTCTTC.

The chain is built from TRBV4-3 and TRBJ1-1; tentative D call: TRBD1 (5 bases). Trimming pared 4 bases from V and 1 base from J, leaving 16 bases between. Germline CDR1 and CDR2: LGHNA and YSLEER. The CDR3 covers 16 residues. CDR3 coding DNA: TGCGCCAGCAGCCCCCGCCGAGGACATACGAACACTGAAGCTTTCTTT. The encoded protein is CASSPRRGHTNTEAFF.

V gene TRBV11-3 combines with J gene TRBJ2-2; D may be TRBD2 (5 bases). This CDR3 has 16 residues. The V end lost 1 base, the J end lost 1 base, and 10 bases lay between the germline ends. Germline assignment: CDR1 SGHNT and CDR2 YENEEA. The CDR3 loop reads CASSLGVARNTGELFF. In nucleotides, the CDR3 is TGTGCCAGCAGCTTAGGGGTAGCGAGGAACACCGGGGAGCTGTTTTTT.

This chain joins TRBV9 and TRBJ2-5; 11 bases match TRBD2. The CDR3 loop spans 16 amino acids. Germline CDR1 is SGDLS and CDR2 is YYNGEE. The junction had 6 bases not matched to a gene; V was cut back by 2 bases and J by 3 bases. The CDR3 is CASSVEPGLAEETQYF. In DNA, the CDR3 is TGTGCCAGCAGCGTCGAACCGGGACTAGCGGAAGAGACCCAGTACTTC. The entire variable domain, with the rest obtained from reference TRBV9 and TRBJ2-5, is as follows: DSGVTQTPKHLITATGQRVTLRCSPRSGDLSVYWYQQSLDQGLQFLIQYYNGEERAKGNILERFSAQQFPDLHSELNLSSLELGDSALYFCASSVEPGLAEETQYFGPGTRLLVL.

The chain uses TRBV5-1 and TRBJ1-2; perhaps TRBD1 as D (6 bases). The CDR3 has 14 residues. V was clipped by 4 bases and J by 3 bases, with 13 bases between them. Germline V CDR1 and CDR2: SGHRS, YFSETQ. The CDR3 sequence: CASSQEPGDYGYTF. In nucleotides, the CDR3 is TGCGCCAGCAGCCAGGAGCCAGGGGACTATGGCTACACCTTC.

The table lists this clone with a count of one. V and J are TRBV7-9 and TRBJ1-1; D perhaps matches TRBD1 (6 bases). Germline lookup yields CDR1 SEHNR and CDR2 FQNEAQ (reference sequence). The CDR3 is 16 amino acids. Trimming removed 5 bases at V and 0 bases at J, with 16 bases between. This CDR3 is CASSLIPGQLNTEAFF. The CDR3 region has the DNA TGTGCCAGCAGCCTAATCCCGGGACAACTGAACACTGAAGCTTTCTTT.

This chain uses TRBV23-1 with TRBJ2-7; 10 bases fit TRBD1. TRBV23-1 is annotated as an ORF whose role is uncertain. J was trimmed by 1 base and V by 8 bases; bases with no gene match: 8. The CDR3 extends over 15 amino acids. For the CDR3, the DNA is TGCGCCAGCCGGCCCCGGGACAGGGGTTCCTACGAGCAGTACGTC. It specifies CASRPRDRGSYEQYV.

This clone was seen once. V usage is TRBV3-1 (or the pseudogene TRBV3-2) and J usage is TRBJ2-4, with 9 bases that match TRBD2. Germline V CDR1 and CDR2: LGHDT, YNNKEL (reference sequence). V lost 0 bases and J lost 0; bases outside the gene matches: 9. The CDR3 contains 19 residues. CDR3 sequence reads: CASSQDPTRGGVAKNIQYF. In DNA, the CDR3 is TGTGCCAGCAGCCAAGACCCAACACGCGGGGGGGTAGCCAAAAACATTCAGTACTTC.